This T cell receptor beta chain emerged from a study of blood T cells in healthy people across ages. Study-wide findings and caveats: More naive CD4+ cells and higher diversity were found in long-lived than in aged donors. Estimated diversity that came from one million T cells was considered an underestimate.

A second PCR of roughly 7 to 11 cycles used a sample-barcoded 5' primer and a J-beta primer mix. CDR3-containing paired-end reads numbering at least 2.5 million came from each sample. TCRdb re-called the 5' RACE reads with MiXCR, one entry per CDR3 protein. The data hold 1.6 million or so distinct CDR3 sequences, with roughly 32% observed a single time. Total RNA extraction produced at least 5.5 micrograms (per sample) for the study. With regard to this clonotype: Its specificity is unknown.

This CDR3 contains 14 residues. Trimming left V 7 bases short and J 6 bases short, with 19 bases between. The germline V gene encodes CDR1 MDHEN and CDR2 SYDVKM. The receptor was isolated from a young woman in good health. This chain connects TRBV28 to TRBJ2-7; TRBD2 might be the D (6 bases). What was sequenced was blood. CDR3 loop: CASNSGLKEGEQYF. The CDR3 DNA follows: TGTGCCAGCAACTCGGGCCTCAAGGAGGGCGAGCAGTACTTC.